One and the same sample provided the 31 T cell receptor beta chains below, sequenced in a study of vaccination effects on CD4 cells after COVID-19. Antigen-specific CD4+ T cells expanded by the ViraFEST assay with viral peptide pools were then sequenced. Isolation of CD4+ T cells took place after about 10 days of culture. Participants were given two doses of BNT162b2 or mRNA-1273 vaccine. TCRdb keeps only in-frame clones here, not all; method: immunoSEQ multiplex PCR. Of almost 30,000 clones listed, around 74% are singletons. For these TCRs, the target antigens are not known. The sample was CD4+ T cells from PBMCs cultured with HCoV-OC43 spike peptides, taken after COVID-19 vaccination. Noted subset: HCoV-OC43 spike overlapping peptide pool stimulation. These receptors all stem from a human donor who received a COVID-19 vaccine.

This clone was detected once. The chain carries TRBV5-1 and TRBJ1-3, with D tentatively TRBD1 (5 bases). CDR3 length: 14 residues. Germline CDR1 SGHRS, CDR2 YFSETQ. Trimming shortened V by 0 bases and J by 3 bases, and 7 bases separated the two germline ends. CDR3 nucleotides: TGCGCCAGCAGCTTGGCAGGGTATGGAAACACCATATATTTT. As protein: CASSLAGYGNTIYF. The variable domain in full, completed from reference TRBV5-1 and TRBJ1-3, reads KAGVTQTPRYLIKTRGQQVTLSCSPISGHRSVSWYQQTPGQGLQFLFEYFSETQRNKGNFPGRFSGRQFSNSRSEMNVSTLELGDSALYLCASSLAGYGNTIYFGEGSWLTVV.

The chain links TRBV6-1 to TRBJ1-1, with unresolved D. The CDR3 sequence is 12 residues long. V lost 1 base to trimming and J lost 6 bases, with 6 bases between them. Germline V gene data show CDR1 as MNHNS and CDR2 as SASEGT. The CDR3 is CASSEGRAEAFF. DNA for the CDR3: TGTGCCAGCAGTGAAGGGCGGGCTGAAGCTTTCTTT.

V usage is TRBV5-4 and J usage is TRBJ1-1, with 10 nucleotides matching TRBD1. CDR3 length: 15 amino acids. The V gene end was trimmed by 2 bases and the J gene end by 2 bases; junction bases not matched to a gene: 3. CDR1 and CDR2 (germline): SGHNT, YYREEE (reference sequence). CDR3 in DNA: TGTGCCAGCAGCTTAAGGACAGGGGGAAACACTGAAGCTTTCTTT. Translation: CASSLRTGGNTEAFF. Together with reference TRBV5-4 and TRBJ1-1, the CDR3 gives the full variable domain: ETGVTQSPTHLIKTRGQQVTLRCSSQSGHNTVSWYQQALGQGPQFIFQYYREEENGRGNFPPRFSGLQFPNYSSELNVNALELDDSALYLCASSLRTGGNTEAFFGQGTRLTVV.

V is TRBV6-5 and J is TRBJ2-7; no reliable D call. V was shortened by 5 bases and J by 2 bases, with 16 bases between the two germline ends. CDR3 length: 15 amino acids. Per germline, CDR1 MNHEY and CDR2 SVGAGI. The CDR3 is CASSLLGAYPYEQYF. The CDR3 coding sequence is TGTGCCAGCAGTCTTCTCGGCGCCTACCCCTACGAGCAGTACTTC.

The chain combines TRBV19 with TRBJ2-6; no firm D call. Germline assignment: CDR1 LNHDA and CDR2 SQIVND (reference sequence). The CDR3 runs 15 residues. Deletions cut 1 base from V and 3 bases from J, with 7 bases between. CDR3 sequence: CASSIGGSGANVLTF. As DNA, the CDR3 is TGTGCCAGTAGTATAGGGGGAAGTGGGGCCAACGTCCTGACTTTC.

This chain links TRBV11-3 with TRBJ1-6, with D possibly matching TRBD1 (6 bases). The V and J ends lost 2 bases and 9 bases respectively, with 14 bases between them. Germline assignment: CDR1 SGHNT and CDR2 YENEEA. CDR3 length: 15 amino acids. As DNA, the CDR3 is TGTGCCAGCAGCTTATCTGGACAGCCACCTTCACCCCTCCACTTT. Residues: CASSLSGQPPSPLHF.

This chain connects TRBV5-1 to TRBJ2-5, with D unresolved. Per the germline V gene, CDR1 is SGHRS and CDR2 is YFSETQ. V lost 0 bases and J 6 bases, leaving 12 bases between the germline ends. The CDR3 is made up of 14 amino acids. The CDR3 sequence is CASSLASNVKTQYF. The CDR3 nucleotides read TGCGCCAGCAGCTTGGCCTCTAACGTTAAGACCCAGTACTTC. The full variable domain, rest sourced from reference TRBV5-1 and TRBJ2-5, is KAGVTQTPRYLIKTRGQQVTLSCSPISGHRSVSWYQQTPGQGLQFLFEYFSETQRNKGNFPGRFSGRQFSNSRSEMNVSTLELGDSALYLCASSLASNVKTQYFGPGTRLLVL.

This clone was observed a handful of times. The CDR3 sequence is CASSFPRRGMDYGYTF. In DNA form, the CDR3 reads TGTGCCAGCAGCTTTCCTCGCCGGGGGATGGACTATGGCTACACCTTC. The genes are TRBV7-9 and TRBJ1-2; D is perhaps TRBD1 (5 bases). The CDR3 is 16 amino acids. Germline values: CDR1 SEHNR, CDR2 FQNEAQ (reference sequence). Trimming removed 3 bases at V and 3 bases at J, with 17 bases between.

The V and J genes are TRBV10-1 and TRBJ2-3; D call uncertain. This CDR3 is 16 amino acids long. The germline CDR1 and CDR2 sequences are WNHNN and SYGVQD (reference sequence). Trimming shortened V by 0 bases and J by 3 bases, and 13 bases separated the two germline ends. CDR3 nucleotide sequence: TGCGCCAGCAGTGAGTCGGGTCAGAGCGAGACAGATACGCAGTATTTT. Protein product: CASSESGQSETDTQYF.

The genes are TRBV3-1 (or the pseudogene TRBV3-2) and TRBJ1-1; D unclear. There are 14 residues in the CDR3. From germline, CDR1 is LGHDT and CDR2 YNNKEL (reference sequence). V shed 4 bases and J shed 6 bases, with 15 bases lying between them. The CDR3 nucleotides read TGTGCCAGCAGCCTAAAGCAGGTTCGGGCTGAAGCTTTCTTT. This sequence encodes CASSLKQVRAEAFF.

This clone was observed a handful of times. V and J are TRBV6-5 and TRBJ1-5, with D tentatively TRBD1 (5 bases). This CDR3 has 13 residues. Germline V lookup: CDR1 MNHEY, CDR2 SVGAGI. The V and J ends lost 8 bases and 2 bases respectively, with 10 bases between them. In DNA form, the CDR3 reads TGTGCCAGCGGGGCGGGCGGCAATCAGCCCCAGCATTTT. Residues: CASGAGGNQPQHF.

The genes are TRBV19 and TRBJ2-3; 8 positions match TRBD2. Germline V CDR1 and CDR2: LNHDA, SQIVND (reference sequence). The CDR3 spans 15 residues. V was clipped by 1 base and J by 9 bases; unmatched bases: 9. The CDR3 loop reads CASSIGQPGLDTQYF. In nucleotides, the CDR3 is TGTGCCAGTAGTATAGGACAGCCGGGACTAGACACGCAGTATTTT.

This sequence joins TRBV5-1 and TRBJ2-3; D is possibly TRBD2 (6 bases). The germline V gene encodes CDR1 SGHRS and CDR2 YFSETQ. This CDR3 comprises 15 residues. V lost 0 bases and J lost 4, with 12 bases in between. This CDR3 reads CASSLVGGSPDTQYF. DNA of the CDR3: TGCGCCAGCAGCTTGGTTGGGGGGTCCCCAGATACGCAGTATTTT.

The J gene is TRBJ1-1, the V gene TRBV18; D gene uncertain. V shed 2 bases and J shed 1 base, with 8 bases lying between them. The CDR3 sequence is 14 residues long. CDR1 and CDR2 (germline): KGHSH, LQKENI. The CDR3 loop is CASSPFLENTEAFF. CDR3 nucleotides: TGTGCCAGCTCACCATTCTTGGAGAACACTGAAGCTTTCTTT.

This rearrangement joins TRBV5-1 to TRBJ1-5; D not certain. V lost 0 bases, J lost 4 bases, and 11 bases lay in between. Germline V gives CDR1 SGHRS, CDR2 YFSETQ. CDR3 length: 15 residues. Here the CDR3 DNA reads TGCGCCAGCAGCTTGGAGTGGGGAAGAAATCAGCCCCAGCATTTT. This translates into CASSLEWGRNQPQHF.

V gene TRBV19 combines with J gene TRBJ1-2; no reliable D call. From germline, CDR1 is LNHDA and CDR2 SQIVND (reference sequence). CDR3 size: 14 residues. V lost 4 bases and J 1 base, leaving 10 bases between the germline ends. The DNA of the CDR3 is TGTGCCAGTAGTAACCCAGGTCTTAACTATGGCTACACCTTC. Its translation: CASSNPGLNYGYTF.

This chain uses TRBV3-1 (or the pseudogene TRBV3-2) with TRBJ2-1, with D perhaps being TRBD1 or TRBD2 (7 bases each). The CDR3 spans 12 residues. Germline lookup yields CDR1 LGHDT and CDR2 YNNKEL (reference sequence). V gave up 5 bases and J gave up 9 bases, with 11 bases separating them. The CDR3 reads CASSDREGEQFF. The CDR3 DNA reads as TGTGCCAGCAGCGACAGGGAGGGTGAGCAGTTCTTC.

This clone has a single count. The chain has TRBV5-5 and TRBJ2-2; 9 bases map to TRBD1. Germline V gene data show CDR1 as SGHKS and CDR2 as YYEKEE (reference sequence). The CDR3 loop spans 15 amino acids. The ends lost 4 bases at V and 6 bases at J; junction bases unmatched: 7. CDR3 in DNA: TGTGCCAGCAGCCCACGGACAGGGGAGGCCGGGGAGCTGTTTTTT. Encoded protein: CASSPRTGEAGELFF.

This sequence joins TRBV30 and TRBJ2-5; D call uncertain. This CDR3 has 13 amino acids. Trimming pared 0 bases from V and 4 bases from J, leaving 9 bases between. Germline V gene sequence: CDR1 GTSNPN, CDR2 SVGIG (reference sequence). CDR3 nucleotides: TGTGCCTGGAGTGTACGAATTCGAGAGACCCAGTACTTC. It codes for CAWSVRIRETQYF.

The chain combines TRBV12-3 or TRBV12-4 with TRBJ1-5, with TRBD1 as a possible D gene (6 bases). Trimming stripped 5 bases from V and 7 bases from J, with 12 bases between. There are 13 residues in the CDR3. CDR3 nucleotide sequence: TGTGCCAGCAGTATCAGGGGAGACCAGCCCCAGCATTTT. This translates into CASSIRGDQPQHF.

The rearrangement links TRBV11-2 to TRBJ1-3, with D unresolved. CDR3 length: 15 amino acids. Germline assignment: CDR1 SGHAT and CDR2 FQNNGV. The V end was cut by 5 bases, the J end by 2 bases, with 13 bases between. For the CDR3, the DNA is TGTGCCAGCAGCAGTGCGTTGGTAACTGGAAACACCATATATTTT. This encodes CASSSALVTGNTIYF.

J is TRBJ1-1 and V is TRBV6-5; D is uncertain. Looked up from germline, CDR1 is MNHEY and CDR2 is SVGAGI. The CDR3 is 14 amino acids. Trimming stripped 5 bases from V and 0 bases from J, with 10 bases between. The CDR3 loop reads CASSTHSMNTEAFF. The CDR3 bases are TGTGCCAGCAGTACCCATTCTATGAACACTGAAGCTTTCTTT.

This clone has only a few counts. V usage is TRBV11-2 and J usage is TRBJ1-1; possibly TRBD1 for D (5 bases). Trimming stripped 2 bases from V and 1 base from J, with 14 bases between. Looked up from germline, CDR1 is SGHAT and CDR2 is FQNNGV. CDR3 length: 16 amino acids. The DNA for the CDR3 is TGTGCCAGCAGCTTAACGTTGGGACCCCCGAACACTGAAGCTTTCTTT. Amino acids: CASSLTLGPPNTEAFF.

In this sample, this clone turned up a few times. The rearrangement joins TRBV19 to TRBJ1-6, with 7 bases fitting TRBD1. CDR1 and CDR2 (germline): LNHDA, SQIVND (reference sequence). This CDR3 comprises 16 residues. Trimming cost V 7 bases and J 2 bases; bases outside gene matches: 8. The CDR3 coding sequence is TGTGCCAGTACCGCGACAGGGATCACCTATAATTCACCCCTCCACTTT. This translates into CASTATGITYNSPLHF.

The genes are TRBV10-1 and TRBJ1-1; 10 bases line up with TRBD1. This CDR3 is built from 14 residues. CDR1 and CDR2 from the germline V gene are WNHNN and SYGVQD (reference sequence). With 7 bases clipped from V and 3 bases from J, the junction kept 5 bases outside the gene matches. The CDR3 bases are TGCGCCAGCAAAACCGGACAGGGGGACACTGAAGCTTTCTTT. Translating it yields CASKTGQGDTEAFF.

The chain recombines TRBV5-3 with TRBJ1-2, with 10 bases fitting TRBD1. Being an ORF, TRBV5-3 has a function that is uncertain. With 3 bases clipped from V and 8 bases from J, the junction kept 10 bases outside the gene matches. The CDR3 is 15 amino acids. CDR3 residues: CARSCRDRGTGGYTF. Here the CDR3 DNA reads TGTGCCAGAAGCTGCCGGGACAGGGGCACGGGGGGCTACACCTTC.

In its sample, this clone ranks as medium-sized (0.01 to 0.1%). This rearrangement joins TRBV6-5 to TRBJ1-3; D gene unclear. Germline CDR1 MNHEY, CDR2 SVGAGI. The V gene lost 1 base and the J gene lost 4 bases, with 11 bases spanning the gap. The CDR3 extends over 15 amino acids. This chain's CDR3 is CASSYYSHAGNTIYF. In DNA, the CDR3 is TGTGCCAGCAGTTACTACAGCCACGCCGGAAACACCATATATTTT.

The CDR3 DNA follows: TGTGCCAGCAGCCCGAGTGGTATAGTCAATGAGCAGTTCTTC. This translates into CASSPSGIVNEQFF. The V gene is TRBV9, the J gene TRBJ2-1; D not certain. The germline gives CDR1 SGDLS, CDR2 YYNGEE. V was shortened by 4 bases and J by 6 bases, with 14 bases between the two germline ends. The CDR3 runs 14 residues.

V usage is TRBV5-1 and J usage is TRBJ2-1; D may be TRBD2 (5 bases). The CDR3 has 15 residues. The germline V and J ends were trimmed by 1 base and 6 bases, with 14 bases remaining between them. Germline V lookup: CDR1 SGHRS, CDR2 YFSETQ. The CDR3 loop is CASSLPGVRRNEQFF. CDR3 DNA: TGCGCCAGCAGCTTGCCCGGGGTACGACGCAATGAGCAGTTCTTC.

The V gene is TRBV11-2, the J gene TRBJ1-6, with TRBD1 as a possible D gene (6 bases). Trimming took 3 bases from V and 9 from J, leaving 18 bases between them. CDR3 length equals 16 residues. From germline, CDR1 is SGHAT and CDR2 FQNNGV. The CDR3 here is CASSLEPGGRFSPLHF. The CDR3 coding sequence is TGTGCCAGCAGCTTGGAACCTGGGGGGCGCTTTTCACCCCTCCACTTT.

This chain links TRBV11-3 with TRBJ2-2; 8 bases are a match to TRBD1. With 4 bases clipped from V and 0 bases from J, the junction kept 1 base outside the gene matches. The length of the CDR3 is 15 residues. Per germline, CDR1 SGHNT and CDR2 YENEEA. CDR3 DNA sequence: TGTGCCAGCAGCTCAGGGGGCACGAACACCGGGGAGCTGTTTTTT. This gives the protein CASSSGGTNTGELFF.